This T cell receptor beta chain comes out of a study of response to subunit inactivated influenza vaccine. Study-wide results and limits: The authors offered the suggestion that each seasonal influenza vaccination recruits few new T cells.

This clonotype was seen ten or more times. What it recognizes is unknown. CDR3 length: 15 residues. V gave up 6 bases and J gave up 1 base; unmatched junction bases: 4. TCRdb re-analysed the RT-PCR reads in MiXCR, keeping a single row per CDR3 protein. This sample has more than 150,000 distinct CDR3 sequences, with approximately 12% found just once. Source: CD8+ T cells sorted from PBMCs, taken roughly 24 months after vaccination. V and J are TRBV12-3 or TRBV12-4 and TRBJ2-2, with TRBD1 identical over 8 bases. The receptor comes from a man aged 50 to 75 who received an inactivated influenza vaccine. The DNA for the CDR3 is TGTGCCAGCAGCGGACAGGGTCAGAACACCGGGGAGCTGTTTTTT. Protein: CASSGQGQNTGELFF.